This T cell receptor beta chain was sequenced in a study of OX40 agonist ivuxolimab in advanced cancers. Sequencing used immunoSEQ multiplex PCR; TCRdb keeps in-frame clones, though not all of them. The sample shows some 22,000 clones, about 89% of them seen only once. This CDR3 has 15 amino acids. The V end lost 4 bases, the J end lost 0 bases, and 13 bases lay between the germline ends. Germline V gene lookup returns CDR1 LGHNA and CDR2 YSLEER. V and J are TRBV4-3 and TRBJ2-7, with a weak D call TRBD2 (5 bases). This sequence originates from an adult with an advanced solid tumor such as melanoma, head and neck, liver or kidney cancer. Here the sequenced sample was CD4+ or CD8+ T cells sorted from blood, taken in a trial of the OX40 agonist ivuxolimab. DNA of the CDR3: TGCGCCAGCAGCCCTGGAAGAGGGAGCTCCTACGAGCAGTACTTC. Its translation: CASSPGRGSSYEQYF.